The clone carrying this T cell receptor beta chain has just a few counts. Its antigen is unknown. This CDR3 has 16 residues. Trimming removed 1 base from V and 0 bases from J; junction bases left unmatched: 4. The germline gives CDR1 SGHRS, CDR2 YFSETQ. Of the isolated RNA, all was reverse transcribed, and so the sequenced material was expressed TCRB transcripts. The repertoire was sequenced with immunoSEQ multiplex PCR; TCRdb's copy has only in-frame clones and lacks some. The sample yields about 270,000 clones, 13% to 15% seen once. The sample originates from a study of beta chain features in type 1 diabetes. Study-wide results and caveats: Type 1 diabetes patients had TCRB CDR3s that were shorter (moderately but significantly so) in all four CD4+ subsets.

The gene calls are TRBV5-1 and TRBJ2-3; TRBD2 aligns across 8 bases. Sequencing was carried out using naive CD4+ T cells from blood. The clonotype was recovered from a man aged 25-45 years with type 1 diabetes. The CDR3 reads CASSLYSSGSTDTQYF. The CDR3 region has the DNA TGCGCCAGCAGCTTGTACTCTAGCGGGAGCACAGATACGCAGTATTTT.